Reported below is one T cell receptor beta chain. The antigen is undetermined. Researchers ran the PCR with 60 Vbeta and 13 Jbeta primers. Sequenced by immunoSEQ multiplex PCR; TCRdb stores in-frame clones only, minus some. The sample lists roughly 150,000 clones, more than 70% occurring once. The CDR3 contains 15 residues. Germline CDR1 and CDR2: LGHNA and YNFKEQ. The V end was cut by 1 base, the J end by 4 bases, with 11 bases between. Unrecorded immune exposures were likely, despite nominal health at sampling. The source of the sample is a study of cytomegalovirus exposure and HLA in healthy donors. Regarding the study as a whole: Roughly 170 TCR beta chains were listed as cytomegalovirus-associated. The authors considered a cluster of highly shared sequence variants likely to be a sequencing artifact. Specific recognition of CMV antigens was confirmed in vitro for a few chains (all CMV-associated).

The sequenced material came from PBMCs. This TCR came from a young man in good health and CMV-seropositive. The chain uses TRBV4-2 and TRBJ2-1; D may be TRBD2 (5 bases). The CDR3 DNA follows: TGTGCCAGCAGCCAAGGAGGAGCGGATTACAATGAGCAGTTCTTC. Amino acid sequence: CASSQGGADYNEQFF.